This T cell receptor beta chain was sequenced for a study of beta chain features in type 1 diabetes. Study results and caveats: Type 1 diabetes patients had fewer VDJ junction insertions and more deletions.

The authors reverse transcribed all of the isolated RNA, so sequencing captured expressed TCRB transcripts. Some clones are missing from TCRdb's copy, which holds only in-frame ones; the method was immunoSEQ multiplex PCR. The data show roughly 120,000 clones, almost 40% seen once. The table lists this clone with a few counts. Its antigen is not identified. The V gene lost 5 bases and the J gene lost 4 bases, with 12 bases spanning the gap. Germline V gives CDR1 SGHTA, CDR2 FQGNSA. The CDR3 consists of 14 residues. The receptor's source is a woman between 18 and 29 years old in good health. Sequencing was carried out using stem cell memory CD4+ T cells from blood. J is TRBJ2-1 and V is TRBV7-2, with D maybe TRBD2 (6 bases). The CDR3: CASSPRAGYNEQFF. As DNA, the CDR3 is TGTGCCAGCAGCCCGAGGGCGGGGTACAATGAGCAGTTCTTC.